This T cell receptor beta chain was sequenced for a study of T cell changes during pregnancy in multiple sclerosis. Here immunoSEQ multiplex PCR was the method, and the copy in TCRdb shows in-frame clones only, minus some. The sample carries 45,000 to 70,000 clones, about 91% recorded once. V lost 4 bases to trimming and J lost 6 bases; unmatched junction nucleotides: 9. This CDR3 is 15 amino acids long. CDR1 and CDR2 from the germline V gene are LNHNV and YYDKDF (reference sequence). The input for sequencing was CD4+ T cells from peripheral blood mononuclear cells, taken in the second trimester of pregnancy. The receptor's source is a female donor with multiple sclerosis, enrolled in a pregnancy study. V is TRBV15 and J is TRBJ2-1, with 7 bases fitting TRBD1. CDR3 in amino acids: CATSIGQGDGNEQFF. DNA for the CDR3: TGTGCCACCAGCATAGGCCAGGGGGATGGCAATGAGCAGTTCTTC.